The TCR beta chain described here comes from a study of T cells in Graves' hyperthyroidism and ophthalmopathy. The study, taken as a whole, reports: From stable hyperthyroidism, ophthalmopathy was separated by a 13 V-J model. Ophthalmopathy got predicted by the model a median approximately 6.3 months before its onset.

What was amplified from RNA transcripts were TCR beta CDR3 regions. A first-round RT-PCR of the TCR CDR3 used the HTBI primer set. TCRdb re-derived calls from the multiplex PCR reads in MiXCR, one entry per CDR3 protein. The sample has roughly 550,000 distinct CDR3 sequences; approximately 16% are singletons. Patients having uncontrolled infection, another autoimmune disease, pregnancy or lactation were not included. Isolation of PBMCs was performed on approximately 10 ml fresh peripheral blood. Concerning this clonotype itself: Its cognate antigen is unknown.

Looked up from germline, CDR1 is MGHRA and CDR2 is YSYEKL. This CDR3 has 17 residues. V lost 5 bases and J lost 3, with 22 bases in between. The genes are TRBV4-1 and TRBJ1-1; possible D gene TRBD1, 6 bases. Source material: blood. The clonotype was recovered from a woman younger than 45 with Graves' ophthalmopathy. DNA of the CDR3: TGCGCCAGCAGCTCACCAAACACAGGGAGCATGTACACTGAAGCTTTCTTT. The encoded protein is CASSSPNTGSMYTEAFF.